This T cell receptor beta chain was identified during a study of blood T cell repertoires in COVID-19 (dated by TCRdb to the early 2020s). As for the study more broadly: The collaborator samples originated in the United States, Italy and Spain and spanned the acute and convalescent phases of COVID-19. HLA class I and class II types, where available, came from metadata supplied by the sample provider rather than from assay-based typing. Samples were obtained from the ongoing ImmuneRACE study (first 160 participants) and from 1,254 subjects provided by 6 global collaborators. The prospective study material was composed of cDNA or gDNA derived from T cells, B-cell-depleted T cells, or PBMCs. Sample metadata almost always included a de-identified subject ID, COVID-19 status, age in years and sex. The dataset comprised deeply sampled blood TCRbeta repertoires from subjects exposed to, actively infected with, or recovered from COVID-19. A freely available public database, intended as a resource for researchers studying the immune response to SARS-CoV-2, is where the repertoires were released.

TCRbeta CDR3 regions were amplified from genomic DNA by means of the immunoSEQ Assay, a bias-controlled multiplex PCR. In the paper's pipeline: The number of nucleated cells in each sample was estimated by amplification of reference gene primers within the assay. To quantify the absolute abundance of each unique TCRbeta CDR3 rearrangement, sequence reads were collapsed and filtered. For each sample, productive Simpson clonality was calculated by taking the square root of Simpson's diversity index across productive rearrangements. TCRdb took this table from immuneACCESS and kept in-frame rearrangements with V and J called. Such tables lack part of the clones; where checked against another copy, unresolved V genes explain under half of the gap, and the rest is unexplained. The DNA was the basis for D and trimming; V, J and clone size are from that table. The table for this sample lists fewer than 50,000 clones; over 75% of them were counted only once. The ten largest make up over 12% of the sample.

Concerning this clone itself: Its antigen specificity is not known. Nothing much larger sits one base from this clone, and base qualities are not available.

The collaborating institutions used their own protocols to collect whole blood in K2EDTA tubes. Collaborator samples were shipped for TCRbeta analysis as frozen whole blood, isolated PBMCs, or DNA extracted from either sample type. Overall study outcomes, separate from this receptor: Clinical and demographic metadata were provided uncurated, with the amount varying by source and participant.

The TCR comes from a human donor in a cohort sampled during active COVID-19. The sequenced sample was peripheral blood.

This receptor carries the CDR3 CASSMAPIGQGAMDEQYF. In nucleotide form, the sequence is TGTGCCAGTAGTATGGCCCCAATAGGGCAGGGGGCAATGGACGAGCAGTACTTC. The chain links TRBV19 with TRBJ2-7, and TRBD1 aligns with 8 junction nucleotides. In the germline V gene (reference sequence), CDR1 corresponds to LNHDA and CDR2 to SQIVND. The CDR3 contains 18 residues, cysteine and phenylalanine counted. Just the 54-base CDR3 DNA is kept, in frame starting at base 1. Clipping removes 3 bases from V and 5 bases from J, with 18 as the unmatched junction base count.